This T cell receptor beta chain comes out of a study of beta chain features in type 1 diabetes. Study details: Patients were similar to healthy donors in age and gender (as well as in cell yields).

The CDR3 loop spans 13 amino acids. CDR1 and CDR2 (germline): WSHSY, SAAADI. V was cut by 0 bases and J by 7 bases, with 4 bases left in between. Overall study findings and caveats: For patients, the naive, central memory and Treg TCRB repertoires appeared more alike than for healthy donors. VDJ junctions from patients with type 1 diabetes contained fewer insertions and more deletions. For cells with high TCR expression, cDNA sequencing could yield over-representation.

Every bit of the isolated RNA underwent reverse transcription, so sequencing read expressed TCRB transcripts. Sequenced by immunoSEQ multiplex PCR; TCRdb stores in-frame clones only, minus some. Of fewer than 250,000 clones listed, around 68% are singletons. About this clone itself: Its matching antigen is unknown.

Material for sequencing was naive CD4+ T cells from blood. This receptor was obtained from a man younger than 45 in good health. The J gene is TRBJ1-6, the V gene TRBV10-2; D call uncertain. CDR3 DNA sequence: TGCGCCAGCAGTGAGTCTGGGAATTCACCCCTCCACTTT. It codes for CASSESGNSPLHF.